This T cell receptor (beta chain) was identified in a study of blood T cell repertoires in COVID-19. Study background: Acute and convalescent COVID-19 samples came from the United States, Italy and Spain. From T cells, B-cell-depleted T cells, or PBMCs came the material, which was cDNA or gDNA.

CDR1 and CDR2 (germline): MNHEY, SVGAGI. This CDR3 contains 12 residues. V shed 6 bases and J shed 5 bases, with 10 bases lying between them. Authors' analysis steps: How many nucleated cells were present was estimated from reference gene primer amplification. Clones were read by immunoSEQ multiplex PCR, and TCRdb kept only the in-frame ones, dropping some. V and J calls and clone size are as listed in that table; D and trimming were resolved from the DNA. Here the sample spans about 30,000 clones, approximately 85% being singletons. In the case of this clone: Other DNA sequences in this sample translate to the same CDR3.

This TCR was recovered from a man in his 60s with active COVID-19. The chain links TRBV6-5 to TRBJ2-5; unclear D gene. The sequencing input was peripheral blood. The CDR3, as DNA: TGTGCCAGCAGATCAGGCCGTGAGACCCAGTACTTC. This translates into CASRSGRETQYF.